This TCR beta chain was captured by sequencing in a study of neurological immune-mediated disorders (dated by TCRdb to the late 2010s). A note on the overall study: The study compared peripheral blood TCR-beta repertoires of HTLV-I-associated myelopathy (HAM/TSP) patients, multiple sclerosis patients and healthy controls using UMI-based sequencing. The 95 to 110 TCR-beta libraries covered PBMC samples along with longitudinal samples, technical triplicates, and paired sorted CD4+ and CD8+ T-cell subsets. Of the roughly 71 subjects in the cohort, about 14 were HAM/TSP patients, about 34 were multiple sclerosis patients, and 20 were healthy controls. General conclusions and limits of the study: The highest TCR clonal expansion was observed in HAM/TSP patients, whereas the lowest was observed in MS patients, even when compared with healthy controls. No identical CDR3 amino acid sequences were shared among expanded clones across subjects, suggesting private TCR-beta repertoires in all groups.

From a lookup of the germline V gene, CDR1 and CDR2 are KGHDR and SFDVKD. Germline trimming amounts to 4 bases on V and 2 bases on J, with 6 as the count of junction bases outside the gene matches. The CDR3 measures 16 amino acids from cysteine to phenylalanine. Just CDR3 DNA is preserved here, 48 bases in frame from base 1. cDNA was synthesized by template-switch 5'RACE using a primer with a 10-nucleotide random unique molecular identifier that tagged each TCR transcript. Every sequencing run covered 15-18 subjects and yielded more than 170 million TCR-beta sequences. The RNeasy kit was used to extract total RNA. Using the KAPA Real-time Library Amplification kit, TCR-beta VDJ regions were amplified with primers for the TCR constant region and the 5'RACE anchor. A first PCR added sample indexes and Illumina adaptors, after which a second PCR increased the library yield. After Ampure bead purification, the TCR product of roughly 650 bp was size-selected on a 2% E-gel SizeSelection system. Before pooling, library quality was checked on a Bioanalyzer, concentration was measured with Qubit, and libraries were quantified with the Kapa Library Quantification kit. Paired-end 2 x 150 bp sequencing of the libraries was performed on an Illumina HiSeq 2500. To increase sequence diversity, roughly 24-32% phiX was spiked into each library pool. The paper's data handling went like this. The quality-filtered reads were processed with the UMI-based MiGEC pipeline, whose error correction step removed more than 80% of the raw TCR sequences. IMGT germline references were used for aligning VDJ genes, and each clonotype was defined as a unique CDR3 amino acid sequence together with its V-J genes. Clonal expansion, Shannon diversity, and CDR3 relatedness (CalcPairwiseDistances, ClusterSamples) were evaluated with VDJtools, and phylogenetic trees were built with CLCbio workbench. Expanded clones were defined as having at least 8 unique UMIs, based on coefficient-of-variation modelling across technical triplicates. The public reads were run again by TCRdb, first through fastp at Q25 and then through MiXCR, and only productive beta chains were kept. Rows are unified per CDR3 protein, each entry keeping the most common DNA and genes. The V and J calls follow TCRdb's processing rather than the paper's. The sample yields about 41,000 distinct CDR3 sequences; over 9.5% were counted once. The ten largest make up over 0.95% of the sample.

Blood bank volunteers in Maryland, USA served as the healthy controls. Libraries from unsorted PBMCs were made from 2 million PBMCs kept in RNAlater at -80 degrees C until RNA extraction. PBMCs were separated from peripheral blood using Ficoll-Hypaque density gradient centrifugation and then cryopreserved in liquid nitrogen. This clonotype was counted at least ten times. What this receptor recognizes is not known. No clone much larger than this one lies a single base away; base qualities are absent. The chain links TRBV24-1 with TRBJ2-5, with 10 bases aligning to TRBD2. Sequences were obtained from PBMCs. The TCR was taken from a female donor in good health. CDR3 region: CATSDPSGSSQETQYF. The DNA reads TGTGCCACCAGTGACCCTAGCGGGAGCTCGCAAGAGACCCAGTACTTC.